This is a list of T cell receptor beta chains from one sample in a study of T cell repertoires in cytomegalovirus infection. Their antigen targets remain unknown. TCRdb re-called the reads with MiXCR, one entry per CDR3 protein. Among hundreds of thousands of distinct CDR3 sequences, around a third were seen once, and the ten largest hold roughly 15%. Material: cultured PBMCs, obtained from culture after CMV antigen stimulation. These receptors came from a human donor in good health (CMV status not recorded). Some clones in this sample may be carry-over from other donors' samples. CDR3s include the opening cysteine and the closing phenylalanine or tryptophan. D genes are given only for firm matches. Clone size is stated in some rows and not others, as once, few, many or a class when expanded.

TRBJ2-1 | TRBV23-1 | NA | TRBD2 | CASSQTNRTSRGWDEQFF | TGCGCCAGCAGTCAAACTAACCGGACTAGCAGGGGTTGGGATGAGCAGTTCTTC
TRBJ2-1 | TRBV19 | NA | TRBD2 | CASKGTSGGNEQFF | TGTGCCAGTAAAGGCACTAGCGGAGGGAATGAGCAGTTCTTC
TRBJ2-3 | TRBV4-1 | NA | NA | CASSPAAESTDTQYF | TGCGCCAGCAGCCCCGCGGCGGAGAGCACAGATACGCAGTATTTT
TRBJ2-5 | TRBV20-1 | NA | TRBD2 | CSAREAVLAGPRGTQYF | TGCAGTGCTAGAGAGGCTGTTCTAGCGGGACCCCGAGGGACCCAGTACTTC
TRBJ1-5 | TRBV12-3/TRBV12-4 | NA | NA | CTSSLEGNQPQHF | TGTACCAGCAGTTTAGAGGGTAATCAGCCCCAGCATTTT
TRBJ2-1 | TRBV24-1 | NA | NA | CATSDSNRVSSYNEQFF | TGTGCCACCAGTGATTCCAATCGGGTTAGCTCCTACAATGAGCAGTTCTTC
TRBJ2-2 | TRBV30 | few | TRBD2 | CAWSRLAGVGTGELFF | TGTGCCTGGAGTCGGTTAGCGGGAGTCGGCACCGGGGAGCTGTTTTTT
TRBJ1-3 | TRBV5-1 | few | NA | CASSLPDSSDSGNTIYF | TGCGCCAGCAGCTTGCCGGACAGCTCCGACTCTGGAAACACCATATATTTT
TRBJ2-1 | TRBV6-2/TRBV6-3 | NA | NA | CASSYEGTYNEQFF | TGTGCCAGCAGTTACGAGGGTACCTACAATGAGCAGTTCTTC
TRBJ1-2 | TRBV7-2 | many | NA | CASSRERDNGYTF | TGTGCCAGCAGCCGTGAGAGGGACAATGGCTACACCTTC
TRBJ2-1 | TRBV12-3/TRBV12-4 | few | TRBD1 | CASSFATGVLNEQFF | TGTGCCAGCAGTTTCGCGACAGGGGTGCTTAATGAGCAGTTCTTC
TRBJ2-3 | TRBV12-3/TRBV12-4 | NA | NA | CASSQVQWTDTQYF | TGTGCCAGCAGCCAAGTACAGTGGACAGATACGCAGTATTTT
TRBJ1-1 | TRBV18 | NA | NA | CASSPQETSVNTEAFF | TGTGCCAGCTCACCACAGGAGACATCCGTCAACACTGAAGCTTTCTTT
TRBJ1-5 | TRBV7-2 | many | NA | CASSLEAGGGQPQHF | TGTGCCAGCAGCTTAGAGGCCGGGGGCGGCCAGCCCCAGCATTTT